Included here is one T cell receptor (beta chain) sequence, with context. Its antigen is not known. This entry comes from a study of cytomegalovirus exposure and HLA in healthy donors. Study-level information: Per a later analysis, the 550 to 850 first-cohort and about 120 validation repertoires shared one platform. Broader study findings: The study designated 160 or so TCR beta chains cytomegalovirus-associated.

This CDR3 contains 16 residues. Per the germline V gene, CDR1 is SGHVS and CDR2 is FNYEAQ. With V trimmed by 4 bases and J by 7 bases, 12 bases remained unmatched. The assay was immunoSEQ multiplex PCR, and TCRdb's table has in-frame clones only and misses some. The sample has around 190,000 clones, more than 75% seen once. The donors were part of the approximately 130-subject validation cohort, which stood apart from the roughly 680-subject first cohort. The material sequenced was PBMCs. The chain employs TRBV7-6 and TRBJ2-1, with TRBD2 identical over 8 bases. This receptor was obtained from a woman aged 18-35 years in good health and CMV-seronegative. DNA for the CDR3: TGTGCCAGCAGCTACGGGAGCGGGAGCTTCGGGAATGAGCAGTTCTTC. Its translation is CASSYGSGSFGNEQFF.